This entry is about one T cell receptor beta chain. This specimen belongs to a study of blood T cell repertoires in COVID-19. Study overall: Acute and convalescent COVID-19 samples came from the United States, Italy and Spain. PBMCs, B-cell-depleted T cells, or T cells provided the cDNA or gDNA that made up the material.

The V and J ends lost 0 bases and 8 bases respectively, with 14 bases between them. This CDR3 spans 15 amino acids. Per the germline V gene, CDR1 is SGDLS and CDR2 is YYNGEE. As originally analysed: Reference gene primer amplification in the assay estimated nucleated cell counts. Sequencing used immunoSEQ multiplex PCR; TCRdb keeps in-frame clones, though not all of them. V and J calls and clone size follow that table, whereas D and trimming were derived from the DNA. The table records about 180,000 clones, 86% of them present only once. This receptor was obtained from a woman in her thirties with active or convalescent COVID-19. The sample comprised peripheral blood. The V gene is TRBV9, the J gene TRBJ2-2, with a possible D match to TRBD2 (5 bases). Here the CDR3 DNA reads TGTGCCAGCAGCGTAGACTCGGCCGGAGGAGGGGAGCTGTTTTTT. It yields the protein CASSVDSAGGGELFF.